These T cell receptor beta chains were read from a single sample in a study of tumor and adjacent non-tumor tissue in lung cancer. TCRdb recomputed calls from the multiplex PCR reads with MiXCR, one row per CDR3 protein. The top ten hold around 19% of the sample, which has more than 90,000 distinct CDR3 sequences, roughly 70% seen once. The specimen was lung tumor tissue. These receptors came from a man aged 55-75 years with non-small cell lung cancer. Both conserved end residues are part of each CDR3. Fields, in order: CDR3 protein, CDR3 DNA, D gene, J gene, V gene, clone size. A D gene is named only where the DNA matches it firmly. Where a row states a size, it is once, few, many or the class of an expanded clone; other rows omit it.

CDR3 protein: CSVGRIASNEQFF
CDR3 DNA: TGCAGCGTTGGACGAATCGCCTCGAATGAGCAGTTCTTC
D gene: NA
J gene: TRBJ2-1
V gene: TRBV29-1
clone size: NA

CDR3 protein: CASSQVEGRKDNEQFF
CDR3 DNA: TGCGCCAGCAGCCAAGTCGAAGGGCGAAAGGACAATGAGCAGTTCTTC
D gene: NA
J gene: TRBJ2-1
V gene: TRBV4-1
clone size: NA

CDR3 protein: CRVEGGLGESSYNEQFF
CDR3 DNA: TGCAGGGTTGAAGGGGGACTAGGCGAAAGCTCCTACAATGAGCAGTTCTTC
D gene: TRBD2
J gene: TRBJ2-1
V gene: TRBV29-1
clone size: NA

CDR3 protein: CASSQGWNGGNEQFF
CDR3 DNA: TGCGCCAGCAGCCAAGGATGGAACGGGGGCAATGAGCAGTTCTTC
D gene: NA
J gene: TRBJ2-1
V gene: TRBV4-3
clone size: NA

CDR3 protein: CASSQSTSRVSYEQYF
CDR3 DNA: TGTGCCAGCAGCCAATCGACTAGCAGGGTGTCCTACGAGCAGTACTTC
D gene: TRBD2
J gene: TRBJ2-7
V gene: TRBV4-2
clone size: NA

CDR3 protein: CASSSGEGAPTYEEYF
CDR3 DNA: TGTGCCAGCAGTTCAGGAGAGGGGGCACCAACCTACGAGGAGTACTTC
D gene: TRBD1
J gene: TRBJ2-7
V gene: TRBV6-6
clone size: once

CDR3 protein: CASSPTRGLGTVGLFF
CDR3 DNA: TGTGCCAGCAGCCCGACCAGGGGGCTCGGAACCGTGGGGCTGTTTTTT
D gene: TRBD1
J gene: TRBJ2-2
V gene: TRBV5-4
clone size: NA

CDR3 protein: CASSYAGKDTQYF
CDR3 DNA: TGTGCCAGCAGCTACGCAGGGAAAGATACGCAGTATTTT
D gene: NA
J gene: TRBJ2-3
V gene: TRBV6-6
clone size: many

CDR3 protein: CASSEATGYGYTF
CDR3 DNA: TGTGCCAGCAGTGAAGCTACAGGCTATGGCTACACCTTC
D gene: NA
J gene: TRBJ1-2
V gene: TRBV6-1
clone size: many

CDR3 protein: CSASRVGYRYTF
CDR3 DNA: TGCAGTGCTAGCCGGGTGGGCTATCGCTACACCTTC
D gene: NA
J gene: TRBJ1-2
V gene: TRBV20-1
clone size: NA

CDR3 protein: CAISPYRSTDTQYF
CDR3 DNA: TGTGCCATCAGCCCATACAGGTCCACAGATACGCAATATTTT
D gene: NA
J gene: TRBJ2-3
V gene: TRBV11-1
clone size: NA

CDR3 protein: CASSLRTETYNSPLHF
CDR3 DNA: TGTGCCAGCAGTCTGAGGACTGAAACCTATAATTCACCACTCCACTTT
D gene: NA
J gene: TRBJ1-6
V gene: TRBV6-5
clone size: NA

CDR3 protein: CASSLGLGGQAKNIQYF
CDR3 DNA: TGTGCCAGCAGCTTAGGGCTGGGGGGACAGGCCAAAAACATTCAGTACTTC
D gene: NA
J gene: TRBJ2-4
V gene: TRBV7-9
clone size: NA

CDR3 protein: CVSSTTGGDRETQYF
CDR3 DNA: TGTGTCAGCAGTACGACAGGGGGCGATAGGGAGACCCAGTACTTC
D gene: NA
J gene: TRBJ2-5
V gene: TRBV21-1
clone size: once

CDR3 protein: CASGGHPYGYTF
CDR3 DNA: TGTGCCAGTGGGGGACACCCCTATGGCTACACCTTC
D gene: NA
J gene: TRBJ1-2
V gene: TRBV28
clone size: many

CDR3 protein: CASSPDPEQFF
CDR3 DNA: TGTGCCAGCAGTCCGGATCCGGAGCAGTTCTTC
D gene: NA
J gene: TRBJ2-1
V gene: TRBV2
clone size: NA

CDR3 protein: CTSSGGSGQPQQF
CDR3 DNA: TGTACCAGCAGTGGGGGGTCTGGACAGCCCCAGCAATTT
D gene: NA
J gene: TRBJ1-5
V gene: TRBV6-5
clone size: NA

CDR3 protein: CASRLTRRADYGYTF
CDR3 DNA: TGTGCCAGCAGACTAACACGAAGGGCGGACTATGGCTACACCTTC
D gene: NA
J gene: TRBJ1-2
V gene: TRBV6-5
clone size: many

CDR3 protein: CASKARSADTQYF
CDR3 DNA: TGTGCCAGCAAGGCCCGGTCGGCAGATACGCAGTATTTT
D gene: NA
J gene: TRBJ2-3
V gene: TRBV6-1
clone size: many

CDR3 protein: CASNYSLAGGPDTQYF
CDR3 DNA: TGTGCCAGCAACTACTCGTTAGCGGGGGGGCCGGATACGCAGTATTTT
D gene: TRBD2
J gene: TRBJ2-3
V gene: TRBV6-5
clone size: NA

CDR3 protein: CASSRTSKNTQYF
CDR3 DNA: TGTGCCAGCAGCAGGACTAGTAAGAACACTCAGTACTTC
D gene: TRBD2
J gene: TRBJ2-4
V gene: TRBV11-3
clone size: NA

CDR3 protein: CASNYREMNTEACF
CDR3 DNA: TGTGCAAGCAATTACAGGGAAATGAACACTGAAGCTTGCTTT
D gene: NA
J gene: TRBJ1-1
V gene: TRBV6-2/TRBV6-3
clone size: NA

CDR3 protein: CASSLLTGNGYTF
CDR3 DNA: TGTGCCAGCAGCCTCCTGACAGGGAATGGCTACACCTTC
D gene: TRBD1
J gene: TRBJ1-2
V gene: TRBV6-5
clone size: NA

CDR3 protein: CTSSLGETRYF
CDR3 DNA: TGTACCAGCAGCTTAGGGGAGACCCGGTACTTC
D gene: NA
J gene: TRBJ2-5
V gene: TRBV11-2
clone size: NA

CDR3 protein: CASSQSGLDNNEQFF
CDR3 DNA: TGTGCCAGCTCACAGTCGGGACTAGACAACAATGAGCAGTTCTTC
D gene: TRBD2
J gene: TRBJ2-1
V gene: TRBV18
clone size: few

CDR3 protein: CAISEITEYGYTF
CDR3 DNA: TGCGCCATCAGTGAGATAACAGAGTATGGCTACACCTTC
D gene: NA
J gene: TRBJ1-2
V gene: TRBV10-3
clone size: NA

CDR3 protein: CVSIRDSGISNQPQHF
CDR3 DNA: TGTGTCAGTATTCGGGACAGTGGGATTAGCAATCAGCCCCAGCATTTT
D gene: TRBD1
J gene: TRBJ1-5
V gene: TRBV19
clone size: NA

CDR3 protein: CASSQLVGGPHEQYF
CDR3 DNA: TGCGCCAGCAGTCAACTGGTAGGGGGGCCCCACGAGCAGTACTTC
D gene: NA
J gene: TRBJ2-7
V gene: TRBV4-1
clone size: NA

CDR3 protein: CASSQRADGYTF
CDR3 DNA: TGTGCCAGCAGTCAACGGGCGGATGGCTACACATTC
D gene: NA
J gene: TRBJ1-2
V gene: TRBV6-1
clone size: NA

CDR3 protein: CASSTGWGGTGELFF
CDR3 DNA: TGTGCCAGCAGTACAGGATGGGGTGGCACCGGGGAGCTGTTTTTT
D gene: NA
J gene: TRBJ2-2
V gene: TRBV12-3/TRBV12-4
clone size: NA

CDR3 protein: CASSLGQVGNTF
CDR3 DNA: TGTGCGAGCAGCTTAGGGCAAGTCGGCAACACCTTC
D gene: NA
J gene: TRBJ1-2
V gene: TRBV11-3
clone size: few

CDR3 protein: CVSQETSPNEQFF
CDR3 DNA: TGTGTCAGCCAGGAAACTTCCCCCAATGAGCAGTTCTTC
D gene: NA
J gene: TRBJ2-1
V gene: TRBV7-9
clone size: NA